The clone carrying this T cell receptor beta chain came up many times. The data are from a study of T cells in Graves' hyperthyroidism and ophthalmopathy. Amplified TCR beta CDR3 regions came from RNA transcripts. The TCR CDR3 was amplified in a first-round RT-PCR using the HTBI primer set. MiXCR was run by TCRdb on the multiplex PCR reads, yielding one entry per CDR3 protein. The data hold around 500,000 distinct CDR3 sequences, with about 14% observed a single time. The V end was cut by 2 bases, the J end by 5 bases, with 8 bases between. CDR1 is SGHTS, CDR2 YDEGEE, per germline. This CDR3 comprises 13 residues.

The rearrangement links TRBV5-8 to TRBJ2-1; D possibly corresponds to TRBD1 (5 bases). This TCR was recovered from a woman aged 40 to 50 with Graves' hyperthyroidism. Source material: blood. CDR3 residues: CASSFFRDNEQFF. CDR3 DNA sequence: TGTGCCAGCAGCTTTTTCAGGGACAATGAGCAGTTCTTC.